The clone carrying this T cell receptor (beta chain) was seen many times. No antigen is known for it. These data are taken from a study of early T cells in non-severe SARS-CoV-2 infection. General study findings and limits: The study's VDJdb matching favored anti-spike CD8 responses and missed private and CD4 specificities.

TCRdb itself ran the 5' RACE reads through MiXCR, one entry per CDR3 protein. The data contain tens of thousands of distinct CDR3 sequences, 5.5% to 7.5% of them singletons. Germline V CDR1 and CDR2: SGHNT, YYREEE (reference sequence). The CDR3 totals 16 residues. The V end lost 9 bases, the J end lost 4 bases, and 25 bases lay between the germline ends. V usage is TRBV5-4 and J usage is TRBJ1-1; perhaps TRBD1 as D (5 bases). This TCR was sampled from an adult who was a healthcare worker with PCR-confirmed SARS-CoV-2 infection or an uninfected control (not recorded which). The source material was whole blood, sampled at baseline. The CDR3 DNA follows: TGTGCCATCCGAAAACCGACGGTGCTGGGGGGCACTGAAGCTTTCTTT. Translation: CAIRKPTVLGGTEAFF.